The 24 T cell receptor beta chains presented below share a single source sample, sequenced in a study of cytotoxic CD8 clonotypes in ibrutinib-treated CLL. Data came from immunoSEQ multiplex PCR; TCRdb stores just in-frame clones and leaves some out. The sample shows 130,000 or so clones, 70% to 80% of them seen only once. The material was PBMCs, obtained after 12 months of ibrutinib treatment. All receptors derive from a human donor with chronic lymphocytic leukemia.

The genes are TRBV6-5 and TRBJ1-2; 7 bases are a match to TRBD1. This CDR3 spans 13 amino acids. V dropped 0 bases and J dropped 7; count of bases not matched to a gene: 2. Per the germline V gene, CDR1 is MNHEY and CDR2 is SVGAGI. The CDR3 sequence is CASSYSTGFGYTF. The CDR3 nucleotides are TGTGCCAGCAGTTACTCGACAGGGTTTGGCTACACCTTC.

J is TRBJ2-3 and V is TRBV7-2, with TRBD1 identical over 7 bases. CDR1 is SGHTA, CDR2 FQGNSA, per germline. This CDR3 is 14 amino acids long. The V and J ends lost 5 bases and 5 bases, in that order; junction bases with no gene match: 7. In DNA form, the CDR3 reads TGTGCCAGCAGCCCGACAGGGTTGCAAGATACGCAGTATTTT. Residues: CASSPTGLQDTQYF.

CDR3 amino acids: CASSHQVLAYEQYF. DNA of the CDR3: TGTGCCAGCAGCCATCAGGTTCTCGCCTACGAGCAGTACTTC. V and J are TRBV7-8 and TRBJ2-7; D not certain. The CDR3 has 14 amino acids. Trimming cost V 5 bases and J 2 bases, with 13 bases left between them. CDR1 and CDR2 from the germline V gene are SGHVS and FQNEAQ.

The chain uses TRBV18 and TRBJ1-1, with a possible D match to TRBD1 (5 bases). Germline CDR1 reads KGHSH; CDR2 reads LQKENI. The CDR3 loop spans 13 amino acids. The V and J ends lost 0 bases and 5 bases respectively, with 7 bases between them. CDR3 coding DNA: TGTGCCAGCTCACCACCTGGGGGGACTGAAGCTTTCTTT. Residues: CASSPPGGTEAFF.

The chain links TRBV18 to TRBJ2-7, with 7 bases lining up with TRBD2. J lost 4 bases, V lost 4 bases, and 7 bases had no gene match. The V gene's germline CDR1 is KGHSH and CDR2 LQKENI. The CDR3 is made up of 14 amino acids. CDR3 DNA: TGTGCCAGCTCACTGCGGGAGCGCGGATACGAGCAGTACTTC. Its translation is CASSLRERGYEQYF.

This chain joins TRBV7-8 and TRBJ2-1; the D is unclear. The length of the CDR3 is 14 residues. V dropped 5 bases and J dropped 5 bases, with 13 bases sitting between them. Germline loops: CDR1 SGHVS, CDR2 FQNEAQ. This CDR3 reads CASSLRVPDNEQFF. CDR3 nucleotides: TGTGCCAGCAGCCTCCGCGTCCCAGACAATGAGCAGTTCTTC.

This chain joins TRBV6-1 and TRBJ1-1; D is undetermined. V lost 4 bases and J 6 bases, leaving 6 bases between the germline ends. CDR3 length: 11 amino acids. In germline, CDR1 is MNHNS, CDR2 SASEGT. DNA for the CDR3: TGTGCCAGCAGTGTCCGGGCTGAAGCTTTCTTT. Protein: CASSVRAEAFF.

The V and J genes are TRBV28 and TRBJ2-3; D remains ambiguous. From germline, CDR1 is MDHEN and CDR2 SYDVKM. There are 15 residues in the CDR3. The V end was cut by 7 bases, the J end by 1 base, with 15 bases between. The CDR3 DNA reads TGTGCCAGCAATAGACAATCCTCGGGCACAGATACGCAGTATTTT. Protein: CASNRQSSGTDTQYF.

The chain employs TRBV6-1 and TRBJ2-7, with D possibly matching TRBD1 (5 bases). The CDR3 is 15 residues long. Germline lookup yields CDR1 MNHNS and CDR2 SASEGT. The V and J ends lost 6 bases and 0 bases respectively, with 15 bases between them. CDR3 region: CASRTSRQSSYEQYF. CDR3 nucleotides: TGTGCCAGCAGAACCTCCCGACAGTCCTCCTACGAGCAGTACTTC.

The CDR3 coding sequence is TGTGCCAGCAGTTTAGGTTTGGGGTCTAGCGGGAGGAAGGTGGAGACCCAGTACTTC. It is translated as CASSLGLGSSGRKVETQYF. V and J are TRBV28 and TRBJ2-5; 11 bases fit TRBD2. The germline V gene has CDR1 MDHEN and CDR2 SYDVKM. The CDR3 runs 19 residues. Losses at the gene ends were 2 bases for V and 5 bases for J; bases not matched to a gene: 16. Full variable domain (remainder filled in from reference TRBV28 and TRBJ2-5): DVKVTQSSRYLVKRTGEKVFLECVQDMDHENMFWYRQDPGLGLRLIYFSYDVKMKEKGDIPEGYSVSREKKERFSLILESASTNQTSMYLCASSLGLGSSGRKVETQYFGPGTRLLVL.

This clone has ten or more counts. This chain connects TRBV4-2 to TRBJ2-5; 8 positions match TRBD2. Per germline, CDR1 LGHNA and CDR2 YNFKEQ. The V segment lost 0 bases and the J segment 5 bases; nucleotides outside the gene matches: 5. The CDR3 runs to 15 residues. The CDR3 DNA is TGTGCCAGCAGCCAAGAAGGCGGGGGGAGGGAGACCCAGTACTTC. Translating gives CASSQEGGGRETQYF.

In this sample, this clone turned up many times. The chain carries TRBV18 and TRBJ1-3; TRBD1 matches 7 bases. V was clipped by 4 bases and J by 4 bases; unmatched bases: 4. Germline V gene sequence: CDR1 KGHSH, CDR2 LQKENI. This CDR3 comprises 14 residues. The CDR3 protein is CASSRQGAGNTIYF. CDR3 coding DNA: TGTGCCAGCTCACGACAGGGTGCAGGAAACACCATATATTTT. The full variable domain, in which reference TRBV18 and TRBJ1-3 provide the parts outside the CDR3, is NAGVMQNPRHLVRRRGQEARLRCSPMKGHSHVYWYRQLPEEGLKFMVYLQKENIIDESGMPKERFSAEFPKEGPSILRIQQVVRGDSAAYFCASSRQGAGNTIYFGEGSWLTVV.

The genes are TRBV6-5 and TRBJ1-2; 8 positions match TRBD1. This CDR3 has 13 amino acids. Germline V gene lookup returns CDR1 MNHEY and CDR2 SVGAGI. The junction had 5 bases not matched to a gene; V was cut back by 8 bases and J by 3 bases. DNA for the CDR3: TGTGCCAGCCGTCAGGGGGCTTACTATGGCTACACCTTC. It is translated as CASRQGAYYGYTF.

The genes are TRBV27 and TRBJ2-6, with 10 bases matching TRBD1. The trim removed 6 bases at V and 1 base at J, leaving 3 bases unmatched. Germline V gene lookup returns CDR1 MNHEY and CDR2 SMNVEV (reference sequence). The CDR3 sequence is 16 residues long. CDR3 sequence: CASSPGQGSGANVLTF. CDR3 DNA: TGTGCCAGCAGCCCGGGACAGGGGTCTGGGGCCAACGTCCTGACTTTC.

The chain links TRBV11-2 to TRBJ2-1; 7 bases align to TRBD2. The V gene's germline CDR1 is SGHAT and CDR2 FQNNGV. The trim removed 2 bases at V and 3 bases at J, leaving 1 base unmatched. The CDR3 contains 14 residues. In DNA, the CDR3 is TGTGCCAGCAGCTTACCGGGAGGCTACAATGAGCAGTTCTTC. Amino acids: CASSLPGGYNEQFF.

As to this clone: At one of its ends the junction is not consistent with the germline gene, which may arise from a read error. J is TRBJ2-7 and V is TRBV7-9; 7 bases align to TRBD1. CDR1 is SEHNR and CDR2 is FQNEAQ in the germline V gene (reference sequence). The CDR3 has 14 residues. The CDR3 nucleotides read TGTGCCAGCAGCCAAACTCCCCCCACAGGGGTAGGTCTCTTC. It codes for CASSQTPPTGVGLF.

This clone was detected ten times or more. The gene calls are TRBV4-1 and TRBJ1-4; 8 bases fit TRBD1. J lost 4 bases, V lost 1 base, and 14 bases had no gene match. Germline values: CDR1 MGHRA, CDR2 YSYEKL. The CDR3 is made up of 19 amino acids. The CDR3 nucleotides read TGCGCCAGCAGCCAAGTCGGGCGCCTTGGGACAGGCAATAATGAAAAACTGTTTTTT. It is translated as CASSQVGRLGTGNNEKLFF.

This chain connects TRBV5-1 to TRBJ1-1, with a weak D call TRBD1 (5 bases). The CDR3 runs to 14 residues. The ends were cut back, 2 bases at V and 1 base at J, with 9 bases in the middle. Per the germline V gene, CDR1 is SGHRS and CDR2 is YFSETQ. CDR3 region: CASSFGAQNTEAFF. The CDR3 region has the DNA TGCGCCAGCAGCTTCGGGGCCCAGAACACTGAAGCTTTCTTT.

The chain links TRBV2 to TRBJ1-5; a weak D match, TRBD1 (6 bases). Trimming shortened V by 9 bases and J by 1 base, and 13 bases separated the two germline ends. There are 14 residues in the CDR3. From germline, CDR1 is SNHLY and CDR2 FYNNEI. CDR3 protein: CASKTGPSNQPQHF. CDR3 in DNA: TGTGCCAGTAAGACAGGACCGAGCAATCAGCCCCAGCATTTT.

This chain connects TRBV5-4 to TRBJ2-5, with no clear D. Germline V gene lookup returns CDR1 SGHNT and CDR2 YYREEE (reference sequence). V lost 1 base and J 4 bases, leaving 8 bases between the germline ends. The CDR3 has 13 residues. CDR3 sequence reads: CASSLQVRETQYF. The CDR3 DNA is TGTGCCAGCAGCTTGCAGGTCCGAGAGACCCAGTACTTC.

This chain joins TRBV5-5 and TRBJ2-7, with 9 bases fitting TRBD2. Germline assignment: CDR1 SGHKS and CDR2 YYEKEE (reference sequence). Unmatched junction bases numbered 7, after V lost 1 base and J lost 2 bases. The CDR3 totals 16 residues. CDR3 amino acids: CASSLRWSSGAYEQYF. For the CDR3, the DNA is TGTGCCAGCAGCTTGAGGTGGTCTAGCGGGGCCTACGAGCAGTACTTC. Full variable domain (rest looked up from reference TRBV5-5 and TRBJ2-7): DAGVTQSPTHLIKTRGQQVTLRCSPISGHKSVSWYQQVLGQGPQFIFQYYEKEERGRGNFPDRFSARQFPNYSSELNVNALLLGDSALYLCASSLRWSSGAYEQYFGPGTRLTVT.

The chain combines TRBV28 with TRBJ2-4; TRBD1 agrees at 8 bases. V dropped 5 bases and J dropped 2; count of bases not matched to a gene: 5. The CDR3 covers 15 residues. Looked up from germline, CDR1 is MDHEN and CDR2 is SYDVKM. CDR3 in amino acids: CASSAQGAPKNIQYF. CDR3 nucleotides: TGTGCCAGCAGTGCGCAGGGGGCGCCCAAAAACATTCAGTACTTC. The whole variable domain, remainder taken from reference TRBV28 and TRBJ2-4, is DVKVTQSSRYLVKRTGEKVFLECVQDMDHENMFWYRQDPGLGLRLIYFSYDVKMKEKGDIPEGYSVSREKKERFSLILESASTNQTSMYLCASSAQGAPKNIQYFGAGTRLSVL.

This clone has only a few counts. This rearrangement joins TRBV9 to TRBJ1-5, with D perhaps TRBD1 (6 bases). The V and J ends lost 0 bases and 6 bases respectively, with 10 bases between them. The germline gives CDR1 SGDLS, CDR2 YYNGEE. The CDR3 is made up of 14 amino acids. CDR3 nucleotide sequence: TGTGCCAGCAGCGTAGCTGGGGGCGGTCAGCCCCAGCATTTT. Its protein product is CASSVAGGGQPQHF.

For the CDR3, the DNA is TGTGCCAGCACAAACGCGAACACCGGGGAGCTGTTTTTT. Amino acid sequence: CASTNANTGELFF. The rearrangement links TRBV19 to TRBJ2-2; D not resolved. Trimming removed 9 bases at V and 0 bases at J, with 8 bases between. The CDR3 runs to 13 residues. Germline V CDR1 and CDR2: LNHDA, SQIVND (reference sequence).